The rows below give T cell receptor beta chains drawn from one sample of a study of blood T cell repertoires in COVID-19. Profiled with immunoSEQ multiplex PCR; TCRdb holds only in-frame clones, not every one. The repertoire includes about 60,000 clones, around 82% of them detected once, and less than 8.5% sits in the top ten. Material: peripheral blood. The receptor source for this set is a man between 60 and 75 years old with acute or convalescent COVID-19. The CDR3 runs from the conserved cysteine through the conserved F or W.

J | V | CDR3
TRBJ1-1 | TRBV7-9 | CASSRGNTEAFF
TRBJ2-1 | TRBV4-1 | CASSRDLFVLAGGYNEQFF
TRBJ2-5 | TRBV4-3 | CASSRWSGIGETQYF
TRBJ2-5 | TRBV4-3 | CASSRGTGVVGRETQYF
TRBJ2-6 | TRBV29-1 | CSVGQAGANVLTF
TRBJ1-2 | TRBV28 | CASYGTGVGYTF
TRBJ2-7 | TRBV5-1 | CASSLGQGRSYEQYF
TRBJ1-5 | TRBV7-2 | CASSLARTGVWPQHF
TRBJ2-7 | TRBV19 | CASSISPPGVYEQYF
TRBJ1-1 | TRBV6-5 | CASSKGQMNTEAFF
TRBJ2-1 | TRBV10-2 | CASGLLAGGPLNEQFF
TRBJ2-5 | TRBV5-1 | CASSLAGVRETQYF
TRBJ1-4 | TRBV4-1 | CASSQKTGGNEKLFF
TRBJ2-5 | TRBV5-6 | CASSMGGETQYF
TRBJ1-1 | TRBV7-2 | CASSFRIPSTEAFF
TRBJ1-1 | TRBV7-2 | CASKRGGEWGEAFF
TRBJ2-7 | TRBV7-9 | CASSPRPSPNYEQYF